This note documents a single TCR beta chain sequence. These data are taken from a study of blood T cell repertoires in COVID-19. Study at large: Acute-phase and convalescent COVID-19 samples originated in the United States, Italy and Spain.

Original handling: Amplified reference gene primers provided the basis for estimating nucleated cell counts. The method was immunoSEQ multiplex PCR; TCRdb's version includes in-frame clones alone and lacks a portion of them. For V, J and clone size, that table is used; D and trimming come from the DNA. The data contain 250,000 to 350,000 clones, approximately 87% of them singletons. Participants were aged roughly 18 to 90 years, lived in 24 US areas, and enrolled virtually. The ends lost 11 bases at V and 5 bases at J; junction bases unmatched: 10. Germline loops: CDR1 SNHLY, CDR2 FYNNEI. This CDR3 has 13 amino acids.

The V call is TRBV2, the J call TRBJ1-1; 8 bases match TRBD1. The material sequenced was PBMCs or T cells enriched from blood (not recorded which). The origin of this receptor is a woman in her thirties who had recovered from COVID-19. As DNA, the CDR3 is TGTGCCGCGCAGGACAGGGTGAGAACTGAAGCTTTCTTT. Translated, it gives CAAQDRVRTEAFF.